This TCR beta chain was identified in a study of blood T cells in healthy people across ages. The V and J ends lost 5 bases and 11 bases respectively, with 18 bases between them. Germline V gene lookup returns CDR1 MNHEY and CDR2 SVGAGI. The CDR3 is 13 amino acids. This clonotype has a handful of counts. It was with a sample-barcoded 5' primer and a J-beta primer mix that a second PCR of about 6 to 12 cycles was run. TCRdb recomputed calls from the 5' RACE reads with MiXCR, one row per CDR3 protein. The table lists some 1.8 million distinct CDR3 sequences, roughly 43% of them singletons. The clonotype originates from a human donor in good health. The sequenced sample consisted of blood. The chain recombines TRBV6-5 with TRBJ2-5, with D possibly called TRBD1 or TRBD2 (5 bases each). As DNA, the CDR3 is TGTGCCAGCAGTCTTACGAATTTGGGGGATCAGTACTTC. Its protein product is CASSLTNLGDQYF.